This T cell receptor beta chain was identified during a study of blood T cell repertoires in COVID-19. Study at large: The cDNA or gDNA used as material had been derived from T cells, B-cell-depleted T cells, or PBMCs.

Sequencing used immunoSEQ multiplex PCR; TCRdb keeps in-frame clones, though not all of them. The repertoire includes a few hundred thousand clones, about 80% of them detected once, and 3.5% to 5% sits in the top ten. With V trimmed by 5 bases and J by 9 bases, 17 bases remained unmatched. CDR1 is SEHNR and CDR2 is FQNEAQ in the germline V gene (reference sequence). The CDR3 consists of 18 residues. The chain uses TRBV7-9 and TRBJ2-1; 12 bases are a match to TRBD2. The sequencing sample was made of PBMCs or T cells enriched from blood (not recorded which). The clonotype originates from a man aged 30 to 39 with acute COVID-19. The CDR3 is CASSPSGLAGGPNLEQFF. The CDR3 DNA reads TGTGCCAGCAGCCCTAGCGGGCTAGCGGGAGGGCCGAATCTTGAGCAGTTCTTC.